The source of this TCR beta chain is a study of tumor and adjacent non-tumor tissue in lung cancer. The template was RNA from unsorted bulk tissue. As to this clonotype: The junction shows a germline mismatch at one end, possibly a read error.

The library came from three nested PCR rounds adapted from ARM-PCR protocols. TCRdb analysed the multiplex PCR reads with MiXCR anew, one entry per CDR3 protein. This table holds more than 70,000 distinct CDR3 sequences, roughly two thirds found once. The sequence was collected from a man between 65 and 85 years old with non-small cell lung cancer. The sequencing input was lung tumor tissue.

CDR3 sequence: CASNQDRGSWSDGPQHF. The CDR3 nucleotides read TGTGCCAGCAACCAAGACAGGGGGAGTTGGTCGGACGGACCCCAGCATTTT. The V and J genes are TRBV4-2 and TRBJ1-5, with 9 bases identical to TRBD1. The CDR3 totals 17 residues. In germline, CDR1 is LGHNA, CDR2 YNFKEQ.